This T cell receptor beta chain was identified during a study of early T cells in non-severe SARS-CoV-2 infection. Study information: Whole-blood bulk RNA, unsorted, was sequenced, and chains were unpaired.

Individual cDNA molecules each received unique molecular identifiers attached to them. TCRdb independently ran MiXCR on the 5' RACE reads; one entry per CDR3 protein. The sample yields more than 35,000 distinct CDR3 sequences, approximately 5% seen once. Broader study findings: In VDJdb matching, anti-spike CD8 responses were favored while private and CD4 specificities went missing.

This clonotype was detected many times. The antigen is not known. Source material: whole blood. The source is an adult who was a healthcare worker with PCR-confirmed SARS-CoV-2 infection or an uninfected control (not recorded which).

Written as DNA, the CDR3 is TGTGCCAGCAGGGGACAGCTGAACACTGAAGCTTTCTTT. Protein sequence: CASRGQLNTEAFF. V gene TRBV12-3 or TRBV12-4 combines with J gene TRBJ1-1; 7 nucleotides match TRBD1. The trim removed 6 bases at V and 0 bases at J, leaving 1 base unmatched. This CDR3 has 13 amino acids.